The clone carrying this T cell receptor beta chain has just one count. The data belong to a study of blood T cell repertoires in COVID-19. As for the study in general: Some COVID-19 samples were acute and others convalescent; all came from the United States, Italy and Spain.

The V gene lost 8 bases and the J gene lost 5 bases, with 23 bases spanning the gap. From germline, CDR1 is SGHRS and CDR2 YFSETQ. This CDR3 contains 16 residues. As handled by the study authors: Estimation of nucleated cell counts relied on the amplification of reference gene primers. Produced via immunoSEQ multiplex PCR; TCRdb's table is partial and in-frame only. The DNA was the basis for D and trimming; V, J and clone size are from that table. This sample has about 86,000 clones; approximately 78% occur once, and the top ten carry approximately 1.2%. Material for sequencing was peripheral blood. The J gene is TRBJ2-1, the V gene TRBV5-1; D may be TRBD2 (6 bases). This sequence was found in a woman aged 80 or over with acute or convalescent COVID-19. CDR3 DNA: TGCGCCAGTCAGCTTCCTACCGGGACTGGAGACAATGAGCAGTTCTTC. Translated, it gives CASQLPTGTGDNEQFF.